This TCR beta chain emerged from a study of shared clonotypes between healthy human individuals. Selected positively for CCR7 and CD45RO-negative, naive CD8 cells excluded terminally differentiated effector memory CD45RA+ cells. The CDR3 runs 17 residues. V lost 5 bases and J lost 5; bases outside the gene matches: 18. The germline CDR1 and CDR2 sequences are MNHEY and SMNVEV (reference sequence). Each subset's genomic DNA was shared equally among a number of immunoSEQ plates. Only in-frame clones appear in the TCRdb table, and some are missing; sequencing was by immunoSEQ multiplex PCR. The data hold approximately 600,000 clones, with approximately 95% observed a single time.

The chain carries TRBV27 and TRBJ2-7; 7 nucleotides agree with TRBD1. This receptor was obtained from a woman in her thirties in good health. Sequenced: naive CD8+ T cells sorted from blood. As DNA, the CDR3 is TGTGCCAGCAGTCTCTGGGGCACAGGGGTTGAACAAGACGAGCAGTACTTC. Its translation is CASSLWGTGVEQDEQYF.